This TCR beta chain was identified during a study of CD8 T cells in Susac syndrome. About the study: At the time their blood was drawn, patients with Susac syndrome were either therapy-naive, on corticosteroids (with some of them also receiving intravenous immunoglobulin), or on intravenous immunoglobulin alone.

Study observations and caveats: Peak Susac CD8+ clonal expansion occurred in TEMRA cells and active patients.

Susac syndrome patients met recently defined diagnostic criteria for definite or probable disease. Deletions cut 0 bases from V and 11 bases from J, with 8 bases between. The length of the CDR3 is 13 residues. The germline V gene encodes CDR1 LGHDT and CDR2 YNNKEL (reference sequence). RNA was extracted with the RNeasy kit, and a quantity of roughly 0.45 to 1 ug was reverse transcribed using random hexamers. Amplification of TCR beta CDR3 by immunoSEQ multiplex PCR spanned 54 Vbeta and 13 Jbeta. TCRdb redid the calling of the immunoSEQ multiplex PCR reads with MiXCR, one entry per CDR3 protein. Of 100,000 to 150,000 distinct CDR3 sequences listed, 90% to 95% were seen once; the top ten hold around 0.21%. Remarks on this clonotype: The target antigen is unknown.

This sequence was found in a human donor with Susac syndrome. V is TRBV3-1 and J is TRBJ1-6, with no clear D. The sample taken for sequencing was CD8+ T cells from PBMCs. This CDR3 reads CASSQDESTPLHF. The DNA of the CDR3 is TGTGCCAGCAGCCAAGATGAGAGCACACCCCTCCACTTT. Combining the CDR3 with reference TRBV3-1 and TRBJ1-6 gives the whole variable domain DTAVSQTPKYLVTQMGNDKSIKCEQNLGHDTMYWYKQDSKKFLKIMFSYNNKELIINETVPNRFSPKSPDKAHLNLHINSLELGDSAVYFCASSQDESTPLHFGNGTRLTVT.